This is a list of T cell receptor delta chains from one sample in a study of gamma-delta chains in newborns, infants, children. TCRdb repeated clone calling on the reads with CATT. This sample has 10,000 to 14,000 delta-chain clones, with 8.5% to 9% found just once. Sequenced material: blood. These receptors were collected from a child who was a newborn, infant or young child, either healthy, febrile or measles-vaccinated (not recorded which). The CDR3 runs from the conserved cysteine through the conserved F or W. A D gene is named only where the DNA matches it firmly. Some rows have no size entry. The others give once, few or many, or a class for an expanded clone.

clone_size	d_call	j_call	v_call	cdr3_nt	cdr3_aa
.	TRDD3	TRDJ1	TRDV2	TGTGCCTGTGACACCGTCAGTACTGGGGGATTAGGTGACCCCGATAAACTCATCTTT	CACDTVSTGGLGDPDKLIF
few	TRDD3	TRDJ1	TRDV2	TGTGCCTGTGACTTACTGGGGGCCGCCACCGATAAACTCATCTTT	CACDLLGAATDKLIF
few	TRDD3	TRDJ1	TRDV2	TGTGCCTGTGACATCCTGGGGGAACCCACCGATAAACTCATCTTT	CACDILGEPTDKLIF
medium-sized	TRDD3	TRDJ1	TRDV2	TGTGCCTGTGAACCCTGGGGGATGTCCGATAAACTCATCTTT	CACEPWGMSDKLIF
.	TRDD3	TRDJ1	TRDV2	TGTGCCTGTGACTTCCTACTGGGGGATACGCTCGGGAACACCGATAAACTCATCTTT	CACDFLLGDTLGNTDKLIF
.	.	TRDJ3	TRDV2	TGTGCCTGTGACAATCCGCAGATCTCCTGGGACACCCGACAGATGTTTTTC	CACDNPQISWDTRQMFF
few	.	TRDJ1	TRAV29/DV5	.	CSVLLCSGGGPVTDKLIF
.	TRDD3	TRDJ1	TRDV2	TGTGCCTGTGACCGCCTGGGGGATTGGGCCGATAAACTCATCTTT	CACDRLGDWADKLIF
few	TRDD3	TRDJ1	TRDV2	TGTGCCTGTGACCCAGTTTTGACTGGGGGATACGCTTCCGATAAACTCATCTTT	CACDPVLTGGYASDKLIF
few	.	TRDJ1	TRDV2	TGTGCCTGTGAGGCCTTGCGGGATCAGGATGCAACCGATAAACTCATCTTT	CACEALRDQDATDKLIF
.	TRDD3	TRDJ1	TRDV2	TGTGCCTGTGACACCGTGGGGGACTACACCGATAAACTCATCTTT	CACDTVGDYTDKLIF
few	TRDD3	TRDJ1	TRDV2	TGTGCCTGTGACACCGTACTGGGGGATAAGTGTACCGATAAACTCATCTTT	CACDTVLGDKCTDKLIF
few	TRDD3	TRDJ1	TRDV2	TGTGCCTGTGACACACTGTTACTGGGGGATACGCGAGACACCGATAAACTCATCTTT	CACDTLLLGDTRDTDKLIF
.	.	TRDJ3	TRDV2	TGTGCCTGTGACACCGTCGGGGGAAGGGGTTCCTGGGACACCCGACAGATGTTCTTC	CACDTVGGRGSWDTRQMFF
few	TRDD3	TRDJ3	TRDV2	TGTGCCTGTGACACAACTGGGGGGCTCTCCTGGGACACCCGACAGATGTTTTTC	CACDTTGGLSWDTRQMFF
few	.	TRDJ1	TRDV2	TGTGCCTGTGACACCTTGGCCGGGTACACCGATAAACTCATCTTT	CACDTLAGYTDKLIF
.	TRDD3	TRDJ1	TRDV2	TGTGCCTGTGATTCCTTGGCTGGGGGACACTACACCGATAAACTCATCTTT	CACDSLAGGHYTDKLIF
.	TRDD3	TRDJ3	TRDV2	TGTGCCTGTGACACCGGGGGATTCCGAGGCTCCTGGGACACCCGACAGATGTTTTTC	CACDTGGFRGSWDTRQMFF
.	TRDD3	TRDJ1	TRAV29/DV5	TGTGCAGCAAGCGCGGCACTCACTGGGGGATCGGGCGATAAACTCATCTTT	CAASAALTGGSGDKLIF
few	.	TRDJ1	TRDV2	TGTGCCTGTGACACCATGGGGGCCTTGTACACCGATAAACTCATCTTT	CACDTMGALYTDKLIF
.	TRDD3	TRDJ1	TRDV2	TGTGCCTGTGATCCCCTGGGGATAGAGGACACCGATAAACTCATCTTT	CACDPLGIEDTDKLIF
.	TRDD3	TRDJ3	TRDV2	TGTGCCTGTGACACGGCTGGGGGGACCACTTCCTGGGACACCCGACAGATGTTTTTC	CACDTAGGTTSWDTRQMFF
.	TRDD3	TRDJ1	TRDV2	TGTGCCTGTGACACTCTACTGATGGGGGATACGCAGACCGATAAACTCATCTTT	CACDTLLMGDTQTDKLIF
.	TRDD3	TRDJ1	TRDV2	TGTGCCTGTGACAATCTGGGGGATTACGCCGATAAACTCATCTTT	CACDNLGDYADKLIF
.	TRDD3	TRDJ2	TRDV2	TGTGCCTGTGACACGCTGGGGGACGAGACAGCACAACTCTTCTTT	CACDTLGDETAQLFF
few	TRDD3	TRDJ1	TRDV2	TGTGCCTGTGATCAGTTACTGGGGGATTACCCTTACACCGATAAACTCATCTTT	CACDQLLGDYPYTDKLIF
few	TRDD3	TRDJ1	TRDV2	TGTGCCTGTGACACTCTGGGGGATGGATCCGATAAACTCATCTTT	CACDTLGDGSDKLIF
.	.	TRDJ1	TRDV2	TGTGCCTGTGACCCACTGGGTGACACCGATAAACTCATCTTT	CACDPLGDTDKLIF
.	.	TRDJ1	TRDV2	TGTGCCTGTGACGACGTGGGGGGGTCTTGGACCGATAAACTCATCTTT	CACDDVGGSWTDKLIF
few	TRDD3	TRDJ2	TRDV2	TGCGCCTGTGAACAACTGGGGGATTTGACAGCACAACTCTTCTTT	CACEQLGDLTAQLFF
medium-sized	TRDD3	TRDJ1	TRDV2	TGTGCCTGTGACAAGTTACTGGGGGAGACCGATAAACTCATCTTT	CACDKLLGETDKLIF
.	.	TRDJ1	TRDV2	TGTGCCTGTGACCTTCTTGTACGTGGTGCCGATAAACTCATCTTT	CACDLLVRGADKLIF
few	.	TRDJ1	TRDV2	TGTGCCTGTGACACGGTGTCCAGACCAACCGATAAACTCATCTTT	CACDTVSRPTDKLIF
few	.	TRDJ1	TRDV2	TGTGCCTGTGACACTTTACTAGGGGATCCAACGGGCGATAAACTCATCTTT	CACDTLLGDPTGDKLIF